This TCR beta chain was captured by sequencing in a study of cytomegalovirus exposure and HLA in healthy donors. V was shortened by 1 base and J by 7 bases, with 13 bases between the two germline ends. The CDR3 contains 15 residues. Germline-derived CDR1 and CDR2 are SGHAT and FQNNGV. This clone was recorded a few times. Primers for the PCR totalled 60 Vbeta and 13 Jbeta. TCRdb keeps only in-frame clones here, not all; method: immunoSEQ multiplex PCR. Of roughly 92,000 clones in the sample, 75% to 85% are singletons; the top ten hold roughly 32%. Sequencing input: PBMCs. This sequence joins TRBV11-2 and TRBJ2-2; perhaps TRBD1 as D (5 bases). The clonotype comes from a man aged 50-60 years in good health and CMV-seropositive. The chain's CDR3 is CASSLALMGHGELFF. The CDR3 region has the DNA TGTGCCAGCAGCTTAGCTCTAATGGGGCACGGGGAGCTGTTTTTT.